This T cell receptor beta chain was captured in a study of T cells in localized non-small cell lung cancer. Whole-study findings and limits: The greatest T cell clonality was found in uninvolved adjacent lung (higher than in tumor). The appearance of a median approximately 57 of the top 100 tumor clones was seen in adjacent lung. Only one tumor region went through sequencing, so heterogeneity may still be there.

Sequencing was performed with immunoSEQ multiplex PCR; in TCRdb, only in-frame clones are kept and a portion is missing. The sample yields about 78,000 clones, roughly four fifths seen once. Per germline, CDR1 SGHTA and CDR2 FQGNSA. V lost 5 bases and J 4 bases, leaving 21 bases between the germline ends. The CDR3 length is 16 residues. Regarding this clone: What it recognizes is unknown.

The sample in question was peripheral blood, obtained before any cancer treatment. This receptor was obtained from a man between 35 and 75 years old with stage I lung adenocarcinoma. V gene TRBV7-2 combines with J gene TRBJ2-7; no clear D. CDR3 DNA: TGTGCCAGCAGCATTAACAGTTCTCCAAACATTTACGAGCAGTACTTC. Translating gives CASSINSSPNIYEQYF.